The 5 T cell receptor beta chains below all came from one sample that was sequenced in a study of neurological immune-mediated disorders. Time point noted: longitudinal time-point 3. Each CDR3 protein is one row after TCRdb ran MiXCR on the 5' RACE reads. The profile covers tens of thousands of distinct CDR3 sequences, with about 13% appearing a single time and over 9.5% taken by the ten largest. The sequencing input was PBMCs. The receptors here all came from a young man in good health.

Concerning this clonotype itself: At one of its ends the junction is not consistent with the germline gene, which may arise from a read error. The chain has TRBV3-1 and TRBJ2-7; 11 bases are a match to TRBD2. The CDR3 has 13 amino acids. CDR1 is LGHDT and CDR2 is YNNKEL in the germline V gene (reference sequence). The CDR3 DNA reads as TGTGCCAGCAGCCACGGACTAGCGGGCGGATCGGACTTC. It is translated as CASSHGLAGGSDF.

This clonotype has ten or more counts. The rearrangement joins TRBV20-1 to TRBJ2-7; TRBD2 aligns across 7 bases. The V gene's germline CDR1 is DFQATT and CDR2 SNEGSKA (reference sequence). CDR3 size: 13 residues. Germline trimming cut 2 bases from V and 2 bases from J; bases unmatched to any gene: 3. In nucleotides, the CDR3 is TGCAGTGCTAGATTGCTAGCGGCCTACGAGCAGTACTTC. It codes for CSARLLAAYEQYF.

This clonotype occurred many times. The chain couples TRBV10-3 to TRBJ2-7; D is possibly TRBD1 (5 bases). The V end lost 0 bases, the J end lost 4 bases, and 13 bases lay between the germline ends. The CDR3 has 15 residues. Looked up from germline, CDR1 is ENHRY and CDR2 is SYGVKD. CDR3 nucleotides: TGTGCCATCAGTGAGTCTGTTGGACACAATTACGAGCAGTACTTC. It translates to CAISESVGHNYEQYF.

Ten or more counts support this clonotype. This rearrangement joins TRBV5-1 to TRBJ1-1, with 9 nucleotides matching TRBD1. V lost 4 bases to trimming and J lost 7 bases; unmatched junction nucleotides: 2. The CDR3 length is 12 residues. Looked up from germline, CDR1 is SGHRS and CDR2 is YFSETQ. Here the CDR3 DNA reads TGCGCCAGCAGCGCGGGACAGGGTGAAGCTTTCTTT. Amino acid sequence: CASSAGQGEAFF.

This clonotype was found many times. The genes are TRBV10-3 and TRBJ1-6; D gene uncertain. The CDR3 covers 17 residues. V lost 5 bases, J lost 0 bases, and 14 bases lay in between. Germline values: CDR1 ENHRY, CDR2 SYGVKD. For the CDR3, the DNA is TGTGCCATCAGTTTCTCAGACGGGAGCTCCTATAATTCACCCCTCCACTTT. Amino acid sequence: CAISFSDGSSYNSPLHF.